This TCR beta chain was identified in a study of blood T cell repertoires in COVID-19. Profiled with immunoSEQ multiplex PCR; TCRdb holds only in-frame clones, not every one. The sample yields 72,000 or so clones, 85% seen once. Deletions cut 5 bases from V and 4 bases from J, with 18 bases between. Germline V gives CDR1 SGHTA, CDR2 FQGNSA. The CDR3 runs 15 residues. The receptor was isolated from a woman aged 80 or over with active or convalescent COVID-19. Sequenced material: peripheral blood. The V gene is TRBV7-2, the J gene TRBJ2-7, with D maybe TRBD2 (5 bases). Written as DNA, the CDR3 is TGTGCCAGCAGCCTGTTCGGGGTTCAAGAATACGAGCAGTACTTC. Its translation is CASSLFGVQEYEQYF.